These 10 T cell receptor beta chains originate from one sample sequenced in a study of T cell responses to AZD1222 COVID-19 vaccine. TCRdb's table, derived via immunoSEQ multiplex PCR, lists solely in-frame clones and lacks some. The data show 90,000 to 120,000 clones, 87% seen once. The material sequenced was peripheral blood, taken on day 0 of AZD1222 vaccination. The receptors originated from an adult in good health.

The chain has TRBV2 and TRBJ1-2; no definite D call. Per germline, CDR1 SNHLY and CDR2 FYNNEI. CDR3 length equals 15 residues. V gave up 3 bases and J gave up 6 bases, with 17 bases separating them. CDR3 region: CASSDPIRGPHGYTF. For the CDR3, the DNA is TGTGCCAGCAGTGATCCCATCCGTGGACCCCATGGCTACACCTTC.

The genes are TRBV18 and TRBJ2-5; 9 nucleotides line up with TRBD1. The CDR3 covers 14 residues. V lost 6 bases, J lost 10 bases, and 12 bases stayed unmatched. The germline V gene encodes CDR1 KGHSH and CDR2 LQKENI. The CDR3 region is CASSYGQGQKVQYF. DNA of the CDR3: TGTGCCAGCTCGTATGGACAGGGGCAAAAGGTCCAGTACTTC.

The chain is built from TRBV19 and TRBJ1-2; 10 bases map to TRBD1. The CDR3 spans 18 residues. The V gene end was trimmed by 8 bases and the J gene end by 3 bases; junction bases not matched to a gene: 18. Per the germline V gene, CDR1 is LNHDA and CDR2 is SQIVND (reference sequence). CDR3 sequence reads: CASLGPLTGGAVDYGYTF. CDR3 in DNA: TGTGCCAGTCTGGGCCCTCTGACAGGGGGCGCAGTGGACTATGGCTACACCTTC.

The genes are TRBV9 and TRBJ2-5; D is unresolved. CDR3 size: 14 residues. The germline V and J ends were trimmed by 4 bases and 5 bases, with 15 bases remaining between them. The germline gives CDR1 SGDLS, CDR2 YYNGEE. In DNA form, the CDR3 reads TGTGCCAGCAGCCCCACGGCGTATCTCGAGACCCAGTACTTC. It specifies CASSPTAYLETQYF.

The chain employs TRBV19 and TRBJ1-2; no firm D call. This CDR3 is 12 amino acids long. Trimming left V 6 bases short and J 4 bases short, with 9 bases between. Germline CDR1 LNHDA, CDR2 SQIVND (reference sequence). The CDR3 loop is CASRAWGYGYTF. The DNA of the CDR3 is TGTGCCAGTAGGGCGTGGGGCTATGGCTACACCTTC.

The chain combines TRBV20-1 with TRBJ1-3; TRBD1 might be the D (5 bases). Trimming cost V 3 bases and J 4 bases, with 19 bases left between them. The CDR3 length is 16 residues. Germline CDR1 DFQATT, CDR2 SNEGSKA (reference sequence). CDR3 DNA sequence: TGCAGTGCTAGTAGAGGGTCAGGGCGAAGCGGAAACACCATATATTTT. Its protein is CSASRGSGRSGNTIYF.

This sequence joins TRBV19 and TRBJ2-2, with 8 bases lining up with TRBD2. In germline, CDR1 is LNHDA, CDR2 SQIVND (reference sequence). This CDR3 comprises 15 residues. V trimming: 3 bases; J trimming: 4 bases; junction bases outside the gene matches: 4. CDR3 residues: CASSITSGPTGELFF. The CDR3, as DNA: TGTGCCAGTAGTATTACTAGCGGACCCACCGGGGAGCTGTTTTTT.

J is TRBJ1-3 and V is TRBV5-5; D is undetermined. The CDR3 contains 15 residues. Germline V gene data show CDR1 as SGHKS and CDR2 as YYEKEE (reference sequence). Trimming pared 1 base from V and 0 bases from J, leaving 8 bases between. The CDR3 nucleotides read TGTGCCAGCAGCTTGATGGGGAACTCTGGAAACACCATATATTTT. Its translation: CASSLMGNSGNTIYF.

The chain joins TRBV12-3 or TRBV12-4 to TRBJ2-3, with D hard to call. V lost 3 bases to trimming and J lost 5 bases, with 3 bases between them. The CDR3 is 11 amino acids. CDR3: CASSLLDTQYF. For the CDR3, the DNA is TGTGCCAGCAGTTTGTTAGATACGCAGTATTTT.

This rearrangement joins TRBV4-3 to TRBJ2-3; unclear D gene. The CDR3 totals 14 residues. Germline CDR1 LGHNA, CDR2 YSLEER. V was trimmed by 0 bases and J by 0 bases, leaving 4 bases between them. The CDR3 loop reads CASSQEPSTDTQYF. CDR3 coding DNA: TGCGCCAGCAGCCAAGAGCCGAGCACAGATACGCAGTATTTT.